The 4 T cell receptor beta chains below come from one sample, sequenced in a study of cytomegalovirus exposure and HLA in healthy donors. Both 60 Vbeta primers and 13 Jbeta primers went into the PCR. Assay used: immunoSEQ multiplex PCR; TCRdb lists only in-frame clones, some missing. The repertoire holds more than 110,000 clones, around 79% seen once, with about 3.7% in the top ten. The sequenced sample was PBMCs. These receptors all stem from a male donor in good health and CMV-seronegative.

The V and J genes are TRBV15 and TRBJ2-5; the D gene is possibly TRBD2 (7 bases). CDR1 and CDR2 from the germline V gene are LNHNV and YYDKDF (reference sequence). Trimming left V 6 bases short and J 11 bases short, with 25 bases between. The CDR3 extends over 15 amino acids. The CDR3: CATRGGTLPPGEQYF. The CDR3 DNA reads TGTGCCACCAGGGGGGGGACACTCCCCCCGGGGGAGCAGTACTTC. The whole variable domain, filled in from reference TRBV15 and TRBJ2-5, reads DAMVIQNPRYQVTQFGKPVTLSCSQTLNHNVMYWYQQKSSQAPKLLFHYYDKDFNNEADTPDNFQSRRPNTSFCFLDIRSPGLGDTAMYLCATRGGTLPPGEQYFGPGTRLLVL.

The V and J genes are TRBV27 and TRBJ2-7; D call uncertain. The CDR3 totals 13 residues. Between the trimmed V and J ends, which lost 3 bases and 0 bases, there was a span of 6 bases. Germline CDR1 and CDR2: MNHEY and SMNVEV (reference sequence). The CDR3 is CASSFHSSYEQYF. In DNA, the CDR3 is TGTGCCAGCAGTTTCCACAGCTCCTACGAGCAGTACTTC.

This rearrangement joins TRBV5-4 to TRBJ2-7, with TRBD1 as a possible D gene (6 bases). V was cut by 2 bases and J by 3 bases, with 12 bases left in between. The CDR3 totals 14 residues. Per germline, CDR1 SGHNT and CDR2 YYREEE (reference sequence). The CDR3 nucleotides are TGTGCCAGCAGCTTACCGGGACAATACTACGAGCAGTACTTC. It codes for CASSLPGQYYEQYF.

A remark on this clone: The same CDR3 arises from other DNA sequences in this sample as well. The gene calls are TRBV25-1 and TRBJ2-7; D remains ambiguous. Germline V lookup: CDR1 MGHDK, CDR2 SYGVNS. CDR3 length equals 13 residues. Trimming removed 2 bases from V and 2 bases from J, with 7 bases in between. The CDR3 nucleotides are TGTGCCAGCAGTGAAGGTGGGCCCTACGAGCAGTACTTC. Translation: CASSEGGPYEQYF.